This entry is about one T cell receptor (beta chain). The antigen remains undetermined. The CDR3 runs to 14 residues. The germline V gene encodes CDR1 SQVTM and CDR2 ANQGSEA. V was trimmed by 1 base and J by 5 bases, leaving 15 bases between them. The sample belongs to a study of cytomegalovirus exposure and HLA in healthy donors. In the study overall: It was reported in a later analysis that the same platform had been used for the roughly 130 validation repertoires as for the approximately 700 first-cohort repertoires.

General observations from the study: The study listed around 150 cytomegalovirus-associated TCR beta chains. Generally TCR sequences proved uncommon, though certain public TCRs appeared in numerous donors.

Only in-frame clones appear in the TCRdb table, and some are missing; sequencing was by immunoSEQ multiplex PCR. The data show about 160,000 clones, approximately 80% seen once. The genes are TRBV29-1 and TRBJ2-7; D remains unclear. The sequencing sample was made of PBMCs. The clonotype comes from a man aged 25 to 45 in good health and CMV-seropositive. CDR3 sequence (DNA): TGCAGCGTTGAAGGGCAGCCAGGATCAGACGAGCAGTACTTC. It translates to CSVEGQPGSDEQYF.